One T cell receptor beta chain is described in this entry. Germline V gene lookup returns CDR1 PRHDT and CDR2 FYEKMQ (reference sequence). V was trimmed by 3 bases and J by 9 bases, leaving 9 bases between them. The CDR3 is 12 amino acids. The data originate from a study of T cell responses to AZD1222 COVID-19 vaccine. Clones were sequenced by immunoSEQ multiplex PCR, and TCRdb holds only the in-frame ones, with some missing. The sample shows around 150,000 clones, approximately 87% of them seen only once. This chain joins TRBV13 and TRBJ2-1; tentative D call: TRBD2 (6 bases). The sample consisted of peripheral blood, taken 28 days after the second AZD1222 dose. This receptor was identified in an adult who received the AZD1222 COVID-19 vaccine. CDR3 loop: CASSLGGSEQFF. As DNA, the CDR3 is TGTGCCAGCAGCTTGGGAGGAAGTGAGCAGTTCTTC.